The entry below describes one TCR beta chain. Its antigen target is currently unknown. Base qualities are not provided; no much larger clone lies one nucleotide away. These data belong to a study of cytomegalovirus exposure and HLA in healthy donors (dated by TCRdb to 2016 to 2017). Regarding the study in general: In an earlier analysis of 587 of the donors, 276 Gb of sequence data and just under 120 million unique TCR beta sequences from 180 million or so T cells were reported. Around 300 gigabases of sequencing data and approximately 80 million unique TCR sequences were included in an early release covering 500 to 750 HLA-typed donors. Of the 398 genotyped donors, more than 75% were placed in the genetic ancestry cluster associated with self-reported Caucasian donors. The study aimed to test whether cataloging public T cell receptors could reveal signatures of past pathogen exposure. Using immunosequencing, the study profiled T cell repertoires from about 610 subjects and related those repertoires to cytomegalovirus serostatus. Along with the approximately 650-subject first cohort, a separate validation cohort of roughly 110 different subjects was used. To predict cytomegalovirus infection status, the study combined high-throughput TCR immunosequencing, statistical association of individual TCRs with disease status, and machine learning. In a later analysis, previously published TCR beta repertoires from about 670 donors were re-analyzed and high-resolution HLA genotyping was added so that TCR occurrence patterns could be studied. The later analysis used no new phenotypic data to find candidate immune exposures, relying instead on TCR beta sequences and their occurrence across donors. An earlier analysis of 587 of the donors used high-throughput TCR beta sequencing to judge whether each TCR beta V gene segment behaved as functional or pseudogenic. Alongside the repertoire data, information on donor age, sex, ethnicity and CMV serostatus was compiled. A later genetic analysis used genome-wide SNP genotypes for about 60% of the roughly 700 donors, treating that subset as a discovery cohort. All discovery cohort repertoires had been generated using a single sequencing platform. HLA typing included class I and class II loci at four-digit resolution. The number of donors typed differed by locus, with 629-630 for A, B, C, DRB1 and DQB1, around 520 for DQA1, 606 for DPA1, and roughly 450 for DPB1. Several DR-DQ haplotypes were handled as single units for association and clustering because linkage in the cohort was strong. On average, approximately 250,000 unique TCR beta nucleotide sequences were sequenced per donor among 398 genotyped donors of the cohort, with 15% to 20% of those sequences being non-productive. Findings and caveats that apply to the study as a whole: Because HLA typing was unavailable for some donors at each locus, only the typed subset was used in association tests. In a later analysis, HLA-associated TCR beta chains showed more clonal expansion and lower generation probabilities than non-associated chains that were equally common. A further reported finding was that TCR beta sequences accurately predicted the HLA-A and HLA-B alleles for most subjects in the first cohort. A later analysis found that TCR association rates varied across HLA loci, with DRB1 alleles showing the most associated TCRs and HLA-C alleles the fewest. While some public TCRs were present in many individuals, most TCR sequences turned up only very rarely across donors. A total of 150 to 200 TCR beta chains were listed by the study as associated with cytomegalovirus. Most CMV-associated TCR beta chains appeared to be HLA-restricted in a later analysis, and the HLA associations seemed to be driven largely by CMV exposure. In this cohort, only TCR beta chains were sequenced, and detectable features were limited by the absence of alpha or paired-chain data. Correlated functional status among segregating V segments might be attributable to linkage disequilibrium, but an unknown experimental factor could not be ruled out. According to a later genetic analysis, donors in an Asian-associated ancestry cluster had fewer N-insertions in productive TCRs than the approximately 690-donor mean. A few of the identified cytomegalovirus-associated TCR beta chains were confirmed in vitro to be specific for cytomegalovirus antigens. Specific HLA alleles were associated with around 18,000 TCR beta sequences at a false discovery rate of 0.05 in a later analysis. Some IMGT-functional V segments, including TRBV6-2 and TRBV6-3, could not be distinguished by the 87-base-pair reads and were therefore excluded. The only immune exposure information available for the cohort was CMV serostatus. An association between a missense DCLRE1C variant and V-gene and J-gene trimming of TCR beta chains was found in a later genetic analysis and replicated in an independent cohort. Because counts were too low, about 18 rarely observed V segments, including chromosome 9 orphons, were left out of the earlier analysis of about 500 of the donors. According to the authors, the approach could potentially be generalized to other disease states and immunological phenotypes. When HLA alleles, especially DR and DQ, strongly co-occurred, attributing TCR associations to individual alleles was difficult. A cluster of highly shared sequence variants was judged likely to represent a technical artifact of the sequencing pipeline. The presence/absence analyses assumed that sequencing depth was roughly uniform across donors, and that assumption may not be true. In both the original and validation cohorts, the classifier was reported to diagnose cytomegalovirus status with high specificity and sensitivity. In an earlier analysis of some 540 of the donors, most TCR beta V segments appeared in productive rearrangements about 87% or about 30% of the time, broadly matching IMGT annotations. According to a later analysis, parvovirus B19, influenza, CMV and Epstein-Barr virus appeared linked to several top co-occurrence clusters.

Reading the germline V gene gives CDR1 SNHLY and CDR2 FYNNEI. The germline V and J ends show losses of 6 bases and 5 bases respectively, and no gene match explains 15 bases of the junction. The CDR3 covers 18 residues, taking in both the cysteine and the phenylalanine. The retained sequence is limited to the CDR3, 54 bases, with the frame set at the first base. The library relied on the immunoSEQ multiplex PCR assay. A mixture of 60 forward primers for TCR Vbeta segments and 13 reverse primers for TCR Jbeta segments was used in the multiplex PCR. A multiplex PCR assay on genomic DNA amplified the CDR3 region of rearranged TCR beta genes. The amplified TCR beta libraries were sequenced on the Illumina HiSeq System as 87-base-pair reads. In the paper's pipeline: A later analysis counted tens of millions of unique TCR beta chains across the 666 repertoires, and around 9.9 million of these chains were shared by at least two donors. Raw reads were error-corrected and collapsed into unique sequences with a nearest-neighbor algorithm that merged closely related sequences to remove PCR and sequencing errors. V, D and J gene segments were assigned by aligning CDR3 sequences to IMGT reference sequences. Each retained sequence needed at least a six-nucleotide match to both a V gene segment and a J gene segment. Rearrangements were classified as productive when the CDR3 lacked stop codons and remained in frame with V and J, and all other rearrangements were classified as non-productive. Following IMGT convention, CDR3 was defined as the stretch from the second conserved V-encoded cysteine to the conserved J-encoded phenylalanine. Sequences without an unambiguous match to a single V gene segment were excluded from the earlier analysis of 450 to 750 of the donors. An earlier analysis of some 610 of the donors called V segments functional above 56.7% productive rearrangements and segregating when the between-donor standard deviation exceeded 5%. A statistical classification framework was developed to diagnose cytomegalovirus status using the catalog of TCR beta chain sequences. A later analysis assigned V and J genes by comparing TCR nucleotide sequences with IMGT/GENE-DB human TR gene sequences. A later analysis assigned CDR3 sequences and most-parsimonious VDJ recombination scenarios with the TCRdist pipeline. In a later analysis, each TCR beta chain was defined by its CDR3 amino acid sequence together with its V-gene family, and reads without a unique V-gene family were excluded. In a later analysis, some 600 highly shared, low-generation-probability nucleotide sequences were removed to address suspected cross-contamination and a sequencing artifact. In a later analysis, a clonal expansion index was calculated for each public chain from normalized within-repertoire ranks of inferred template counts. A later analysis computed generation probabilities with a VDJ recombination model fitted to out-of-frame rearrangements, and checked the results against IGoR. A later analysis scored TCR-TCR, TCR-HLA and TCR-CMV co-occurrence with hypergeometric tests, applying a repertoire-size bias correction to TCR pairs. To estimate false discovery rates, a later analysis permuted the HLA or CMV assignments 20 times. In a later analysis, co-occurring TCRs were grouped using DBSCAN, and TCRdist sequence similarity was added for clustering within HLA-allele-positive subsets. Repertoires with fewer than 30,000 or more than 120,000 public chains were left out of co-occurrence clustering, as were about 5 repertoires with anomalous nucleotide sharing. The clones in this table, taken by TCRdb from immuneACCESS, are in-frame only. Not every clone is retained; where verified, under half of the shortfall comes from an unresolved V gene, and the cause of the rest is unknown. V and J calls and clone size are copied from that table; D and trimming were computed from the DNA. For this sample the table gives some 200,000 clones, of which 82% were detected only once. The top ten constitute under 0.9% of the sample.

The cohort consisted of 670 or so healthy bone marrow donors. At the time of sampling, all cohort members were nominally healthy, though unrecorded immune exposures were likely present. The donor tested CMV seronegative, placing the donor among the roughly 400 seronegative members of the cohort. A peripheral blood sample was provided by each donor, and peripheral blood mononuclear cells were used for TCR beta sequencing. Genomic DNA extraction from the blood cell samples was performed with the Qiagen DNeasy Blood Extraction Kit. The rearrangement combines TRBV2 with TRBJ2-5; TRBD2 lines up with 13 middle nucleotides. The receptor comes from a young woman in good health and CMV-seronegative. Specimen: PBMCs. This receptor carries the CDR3 CASRGGLAGVYVTETQYF. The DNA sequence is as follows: TGTGCCAGCAGGGGCGGACTAGCGGGAGTTTATGTTACGGAGACCCAGTACTTC.